Each of the 20 T cell receptor beta chains below was sequenced from the same sample in a study of blood T cells in healthy people across ages. Together with a sample-barcoded 5' primer, a J-beta primer mix was included in a second PCR lasting 7 to 11 cycles. TCRdb reanalysed the 5' RACE reads using MiXCR and keeps one entry per CDR3 protein. The repertoire holds roughly 900,000 distinct CDR3 sequences, about 44% seen once, with around 15% in the top ten. Sequencing was performed on blood. The origin of the receptors is a man aged 30 to 45 in good health.

This sequence joins TRBV2 and TRBJ2-4, with 7 bases fitting TRBD1. The J call is doubtful: the DNA matches TRBJ2-5 better. The length of the CDR3 is 15 residues. Germline V gives CDR1 SNHLY, CDR2 FYNNEI. The DNA of the CDR3 is TGTGCCAGCAGTGGGGTGGGACAGATGCAAGAGACCCAGTACTTC. This sequence encodes CASSGVGQMQETQYF.

The CDR3 DNA reads TGTGCCAGCAGCCGCGGGACTAGCGGGATATCCAGCACAGATACGCAGTATTTT. It yields the protein CASSRGTSGISSTDTQYF. The rearrangement joins TRBV12-3 or TRBV12-4 to TRBJ2-3; TRBD2 matches at 13 bases. The junction had 9 bases not matched to a gene; V was cut back by 6 bases and J by 0 bases. The length of the CDR3 is 18 residues.

The chain employs TRBV30 and TRBJ2-3; 9 bases are shared with TRBD2. The J segment lost 5 bases and the V segment lost 4 bases, leaving 7 bases of the junction unmatched. Germline values: CDR1 GTSNPN, CDR2 SVGIG (reference sequence). This CDR3 spans 14 amino acids. The CDR3 region is CAWNSAGGIDTQYF. CDR3 sequence (DNA): TGTGCCTGGAACTCAGCGGGGGGCATAGATACGCAGTATTTT.

The table lists this clonotype with a few counts. The chain combines TRBV7-2 with TRBJ1-1; D ambiguous. The germline CDR1 and CDR2 sequences are SGHTA and FQGNSA. The CDR3 has 15 residues. V was trimmed by 5 bases and J by 4 bases, leaving 17 bases between them. The CDR3 here is CASSARSGYGTEAFF. DNA for the CDR3: TGTGCCAGCAGCGCCAGATCGGGATACGGCACTGAAGCTTTCTTT. Together with reference TRBV7-2 and TRBJ1-1, the CDR3 gives the full variable domain: GAGVSQSPSNKVTEKGKDVELRCDPISGHTALYWYRQSLGQGLEFLIYFQGNSAPDKSGLPSDRFSAERTGGSVSTLTIQRTQQEDSAVYLCASSARSGYGTEAFFGQGTRLTVV.

The chain joins TRBV4-1 to TRBJ2-3; 11 nucleotides line up with TRBD2. CDR3 length equals 18 residues. V shed 0 bases, J shed 2 bases, and the junction held 7 bases outside the gene matches. CDR1 and CDR2 from the germline V gene are MGHRA and YSYEKL. The CDR3 coding sequence is TGCGCCAGCAGCCAAGAGTGGGCTAGCGGGGGGCCCACAGATACGCAGTATTTT. It codes for CASSQEWASGGPTDTQYF.

This clonotype was counted only a few times. The rearrangement uses TRBV12-3 or TRBV12-4 and TRBJ2-6, with D possibly matching TRBD2 (5 bases). The CDR3 contains 19 residues. V lost 5 bases and J lost 3, with 23 bases in between. The CDR3 sequence: CASSRADVWLAVGANVLTF. In nucleotides, the CDR3 is TGTGCCAGCAGTCGAGCGGATGTATGGCTAGCTGTTGGGGCCAACGTCCTGACTTTC.

This rearrangement joins TRBV4-3 to TRBJ1-2; D is uncertain. The CDR3 is 15 residues long. The ends were cut back, 1 base at V and 4 bases at J, with 13 bases in the middle. CDR1 and CDR2 (germline): LGHNA, YSLEER. CDR3 sequence: CASSQGRGVGYGYTF. The CDR3 region has the DNA TGCGCCAGCAGCCAAGGCCGCGGGGTTGGCTATGGCTACACCTTC.

The chain has TRBV25-1 and TRBJ2-7; 7 bases match TRBD1. V shed 4 bases, J shed 2 bases, and the junction held 5 bases outside the gene matches. The CDR3 contains 14 residues. The germline CDR1 and CDR2 sequences are MGHDK and SYGVNS. The CDR3 coding sequence is TGTGCCAGCAGTGTCGGGACAGCCCCCTACGAGCAGTACTTC. Protein: CASSVGTAPYEQYF.

The sample holds a few counts of this clonotype. The V gene is TRBV20-1, the J gene TRBJ2-1; D ambiguous. The germline V gene has CDR1 DFQATT and CDR2 SNEGSKA (reference sequence). The CDR3 runs to 12 residues. The CDR3 spells CSLKVVHNEQFF. CDR3 bases: TGCAGCCTCAAGGTAGTTCACAATGAGCAGTTCTTC.

This rearrangement joins TRBV5-6 to TRBJ2-7, with unresolved D. The germline gives CDR1 SGHDT, CDR2 YYEEEE. The V and J ends lost 5 bases and 6 bases respectively, with 12 bases between them. The CDR3 runs to 12 residues. CDR3 DNA: TGTGCCAGCAGACAGCTAAAGGGCGAGCAGTACTTC. Protein: CASRQLKGEQYF.

The rearrangement links TRBV27 to TRBJ2-7, with 11 bases identical to TRBD2. The V gene's germline CDR1 is MNHEY and CDR2 SMNVEV (reference sequence). The CDR3 is 15 residues long. V lost 6 bases, J lost 0 bases, and 4 bases stayed unmatched. CDR3 amino acids: CASRLSGGVSYEQYF. The CDR3 DNA is TGTGCCAGCAGACTTAGCGGGGGGGTCTCCTACGAGCAGTACTTC.

The rearrangement joins TRBV7-6 to TRBJ2-3; 7 positions match TRBD2. Germline trimming cut 5 bases from V and 6 bases from J; bases unmatched to any gene: 14. Germline-derived CDR1 and CDR2 are SGHVS and FNYEAQ. The CDR3 sequence is 16 residues long. Here the CDR3 reads CASSVGLGGRTDTQYF. The CDR3 nucleotides read TGTGCCAGCAGCGTCGGGCTTGGCGGGAGAACGGATACGCAGTATTTT.

This clonotype was seen more than once but under ten times. The rearrangement joins TRBV9 to TRBJ1-2; the D gene is possibly TRBD1 (5 bases). The CDR3 is 13 amino acids. V lost 1 base to trimming and J lost 6 bases, with 10 bases between them. Germline CDR1 reads SGDLS; CDR2 reads YYNGEE. The CDR3 reads CASSVRGIDGYTF. CDR3 in DNA: TGTGCCAGCAGCGTACGGGGCATCGATGGCTACACCTTC. The full variable domain, with the rest looked up from reference TRBV9 and TRBJ1-2, is DSGVTQTPKHLITATGQRVTLRCSPRSGDLSVYWYQQSLDQGLQFLIQYYNGEERAKGNILERFSAQQFPDLHSELNLSSLELGDSALYFCASSVRGIDGYTFGSGTRLTVV.

CDR3 amino acids: CASSYREAEAFF. The CDR3, as DNA: TGTGCCAGCAGTTACCGTGAGGCTGAAGCTTTCTTT. J is TRBJ1-1 and V is TRBV6-5; D remains ambiguous. V was cut by 2 bases and J by 6 bases, with 7 bases left in between. Per the germline V gene, CDR1 is MNHEY and CDR2 is SVGAGI. The CDR3 is made up of 12 amino acids.

J is TRBJ2-7 and V is TRBV4-1; no firm D call. Trimming shortened V by 0 bases and J by 0 bases, and 12 bases separated the two germline ends. This CDR3 region has 16 residues. CDR1 MGHRA and CDR2 YSYEKL come from the germline V gene. CDR3 DNA: TGCGCCAGCAGCCAAGAATCGCAAACAAGCTCCTACGAGCAGTACTTC. It translates to CASSQESQTSSYEQYF.

To note about this clonotype: A read error may be the cause here, since a much bigger clone is one base away. V is TRBV29-1 and J is TRBJ2-4; D uncertain. CDR3 length: 16 residues. Germline CDR1 SQVTM, CDR2 ANQGSEA. CDR3 amino acids: CSVEDLGALAENIQYF. CDR3 nucleotides: TGCAGCGTTGAAGACCTCGGAGCCTTAGCCGAAAACATTCAGTACTTC.

This chain connects TRBV25-1 to TRBJ1-2; TRBD1 aligns across 9 bases. V was clipped by 4 bases and J by 4 bases; unmatched bases: 7. The CDR3 has 15 amino acids. Germline V lookup: CDR1 MGHDK, CDR2 SYGVNS. CDR3: CASSVGTGQAYGYTF. CDR3 nucleotides: TGTGCCAGCAGTGTGGGGACAGGGCAAGCCTATGGCTACACCTTC.

The genes are TRBV6-5 and TRBJ2-7, with D possibly being TRBD1 or TRBD2 (5 bases each). V lost 6 bases and J lost 8, with 14 bases in between. Germline V gives CDR1 MNHEY, CDR2 SVGAGI. The CDR3 extends over 12 amino acids. In DNA, the CDR3 is TGTGCCAGCAGCCCACTCGGGGACCAGCAGTACTTC. This codes for CASSPLGDQQYF.

This clonotype showed up many times. The rearrangement uses TRBV5-1 and TRBJ1-4; unclear D gene. The V end lost 4 bases, the J end lost 7 bases, and 17 bases lay between the germline ends. Germline V gene data show CDR1 as SGHRS and CDR2 as YFSETQ. The CDR3 is made up of 15 amino acids. The CDR3 protein is CASSQDGEKGEKLFF. CDR3 DNA: TGCGCCAGCAGCCAGGACGGGGAAAAAGGTGAAAAACTGTTTTTT.

There are a few counts of this clonotype. The J gene is TRBJ2-3, the V gene TRBV24-1, with TRBD1 as a possible D gene (6 bases). This CDR3 is 12 amino acids long. The ends were cut back, 9 bases at V and 3 bases at J, with 9 bases in the middle. Germline CDR1 reads KGHDR; CDR2 reads SFDVKD. CDR3 sequence: CATGTGTDTQYF. CDR3 sequence (DNA): TGTGCCACCGGAACAGGGACAGATACGCAGTATTTT.